The 18 T cell receptor beta chains below all came from one sample that was sequenced in a study of response to subunit inactivated influenza vaccine. TCRdb re-derived calls from the RT-PCR reads in MiXCR, one entry per CDR3 protein. Altogether about 620,000 distinct CDR3 sequences are present, approximately 10% being singletons, with the ten largest covering about 10%. Sequences were derived from PBMCs from blood, sampled on the day of vaccination. These receptors were taken from a man between 50 and 59 years old who received an inactivated influenza vaccine.

V and J are TRBV5-1 and TRBJ2-1; 12 bases are a match to TRBD2. CDR1 and CDR2 (germline): SGHRS, YFSETQ. This CDR3 has 16 amino acids. V was clipped by 0 bases and J by 10 bases; unmatched bases: 8. CDR3 DNA sequence: TGCGCCAGCAGCTTGGGACTAGCGGGAGACGCGGTGGAGCAGTTCTTC. Encoded protein: CASSLGLAGDAVEQFF.

The J gene is TRBJ2-5, the V gene TRBV27, with 7 bases aligning to TRBD1. The CDR3 sequence is 14 residues long. Germline CDR1 reads MNHEY; CDR2 reads SMNVEV (reference sequence). Trimming cost V 4 bases and J 4 bases; bases outside gene matches: 6. The CDR3 protein is CASSSPYRGETQYF. In nucleotides, the CDR3 is TGTGCCAGCAGTTCACCCTACAGGGGAGAGACCCAGTACTTC.

This clonotype showed up many times. The chain combines TRBV27 with TRBJ2-7, with D perhaps matching TRBD1 (6 bases). Germline values: CDR1 MNHEY, CDR2 SMNVEV (reference sequence). V gave up 5 bases and J gave up 3 bases, with 14 bases separating them. The CDR3 loop spans 14 amino acids. In DNA, the CDR3 is TGTGCCAGCAGTGCCTTGTCAGGGGACTACGAGCAGTACTTC. Its protein is CASSALSGDYEQYF.

The chain is built from TRBV11-1 and TRBJ2-7; D is ambiguous. The V end lost 3 bases, the J end lost 5 bases, and 8 bases lay between the germline ends. Per the germline V gene, CDR1 is SGHAT and CDR2 is FQDESV (reference sequence). The CDR3 has 12 amino acids. CDR3 loop: CASSFSPHEQYF. In nucleotides, the CDR3 is TGTGCCAGCAGCTTCTCCCCCCACGAGCAGTACTTC.

This clonotype was seen a handful of times. The rearrangement links TRBV5-1 to TRBJ2-5; D is ambiguous. The CDR3 length is 12 residues. The V gene's germline CDR1 is SGHRS and CDR2 YFSETQ. Trimming took off 0 bases at V and 11 bases at J, with 11 bases between the two ends. The CDR3 loop reads CASSLDAYTQYF. CDR3 nucleotides: TGCGCCAGCAGCTTGGATGCGTATACGCAGTACTTC. Full variable domain (rest looked up from reference TRBV5-1 and TRBJ2-5): KAGVTQTPRYLIKTRGQQVTLSCSPISGHRSVSWYQQTPGQGLQFLFEYFSETQRNKGNFPGRFSGRQFSNSRSEMNVSTLELGDSALYLCASSLDAYTQYFGPGTRLLVL.

This clonotype appeared a few times. The chain employs TRBV6-2 or TRBV6-3 and TRBJ2-1; 12 nucleotides agree with TRBD1. The CDR3 loop spans 16 amino acids. Per germline, CDR1 MNHEY and CDR2 SVGEGT. J gave up 6 bases and V 4 bases, and 7 bases lay outside the gene matches. CDR3 sequence (DNA): TGTGCCAGCAGTTCCCCGGGACAGGGGGCAGGCAATGAGCAGTTCTTC. It codes for CASSSPGQGAGNEQFF.

The chain uses TRBV5-1 and TRBJ1-1; D unclear. The V end lost 1 base, the J end lost 1 base, and 14 bases lay between the germline ends. The V gene's germline CDR1 is SGHRS and CDR2 YFSETQ. The CDR3 runs to 16 residues. CDR3 in amino acids: CASSLKSAAENTEAFF. The CDR3 DNA reads as TGCGCCAGCAGCTTGAAGTCTGCGGCAGAGAACACTGAAGCTTTCTTT. Drawing the rest from reference TRBV5-1 and TRBJ1-1, the complete variable domain is KAGVTQTPRYLIKTRGQQVTLSCSPISGHRSVSWYQQTPGQGLQFLFEYFSETQRNKGNFPGRFSGRQFSNSRSEMNVSTLELGDSALYLCASSLKSAAENTEAFFGQGTRLTVV.

Only a few counts were recorded for this clonotype. The chain carries TRBV10-3 and TRBJ2-7; a possible D gene is TRBD2 (6 bases). CDR1 ENHRY and CDR2 SYGVKD come from the germline V gene. V was cut by 4 bases and J by 0 bases, with 10 bases left in between. CDR3 size: 14 residues. CDR3 region: CAISATGDSYEQYF. In DNA form, the CDR3 reads TGTGCCATCAGTGCCACGGGGGACTCCTACGAGCAGTACTTC.

This clonotype was counted ten times or more. This sequence joins TRBV24-1 and TRBJ2-2; TRBD2 agrees at 11 bases. J was trimmed by 6 bases and V by 1 base; bases with no gene match: 9. Germline-derived CDR1 and CDR2 are KGHDR and SFDVKD. There are 18 residues in the CDR3. The CDR3 nucleotides read TGTGCCACCAGTGATTTTAGCGGGAGGGCCAAAAACCCCGGGGAGCTGTTTTTT. It is translated as CATSDFSGRAKNPGELFF.

This clonotype turned up a few times. The CDR3 reads CASSLNGGYNEQFF. The CDR3 DNA reads TGTGCCAGCAGTTTGAATGGGGGGTACAATGAGCAGTTCTTC. V gene TRBV12-3 or TRBV12-4 combines with J gene TRBJ2-1, with a weak D call TRBD2 (6 bases). The CDR3 runs 14 residues. Trimming pared 3 bases from V and 4 bases from J, leaving 10 bases between.

This clonotype has a count of ten or more. The chain recombines TRBV11-1 with TRBJ2-1; D is possibly TRBD2 (7 bases). The germline gives CDR1 SGHAT, CDR2 FQDESV (reference sequence). Trimming stripped 4 bases from V and 4 bases from J, with 17 bases between. The CDR3 loop spans 16 amino acids. This chain's CDR3 is CASSSLGGGGYNEQFF. The CDR3 DNA sequence: TGTGCCAGCAGCTCCCTCGGGGGCGGGGGTTACAATGAGCAGTTCTTC.

This clonotype was observed a few times. The chain has TRBV10-3 and TRBJ1-5; unclear D gene. V was pared by 4 bases and J by 0 bases, with 16 bases between. Germline-derived CDR1 and CDR2 are ENHRY and SYGVKD. The CDR3 covers 17 residues. The CDR3 protein is CAISGGIGSSSNQPQHF. Here the CDR3 DNA reads TGTGCCATCAGTGGGGGAATAGGGTCGAGTAGCAATCAGCCCCAGCATTTT.

J is TRBJ1-1 and V is TRBV2; TRBD1 is a possible D gene (5 bases). The CDR3 totals 10 residues. V was shortened by 8 bases and J by 11 bases, with 12 bases between the two germline ends. The germline V gene has CDR1 SNHLY and CDR2 FYNNEI. The CDR3 DNA follows: TGTGCCAGCGCGGGGCCTCGGGCTTTCTTT. This codes for CASAGPRAFF.

This clonotype was detected only a few times. The chain employs TRBV20-1 and TRBJ1-6; D call uncertain. Germline assignment: CDR1 DFQATT and CDR2 SNEGSKA (reference sequence). With 2 bases removed from V and 0 bases from J, the gap between germline ends came to 14 bases. There are 17 residues in the CDR3. The CDR3 DNA sequence: TGCAGTGCTAGACTTGGGCAGACGAGCTCCTATAATTCACCCCTCCACTTT. Amino acids: CSARLGQTSSYNSPLHF.

This clonotype was found many times. The rearrangement links TRBV28 to TRBJ2-7, with D tentatively TRBD1 or TRBD2 (5 bases each). The CDR3 sequence is 14 residues long. V was trimmed by 3 bases and J by 0 bases, leaving 9 bases between them. Per the germline V gene, CDR1 is MDHEN and CDR2 is SYDVKM. In nucleotides, the CDR3 is TGTGCCAGCAGTTTTGGGACCGTCTCCTACGAGCAGTACTTC. It yields the protein CASSFGTVSYEQYF.

This clonotype was observed many times. V and J are TRBV4-3 and TRBJ2-3; tentatively, D is TRBD1 (5 bases). V dropped 0 bases and J dropped 8 bases, with 15 bases sitting between them. The CDR3 is 15 residues long. The germline V gene has CDR1 LGHNA and CDR2 YSLEER. CDR3: CASSQDRPGKGTQYF. DNA for the CDR3: TGCGCCAGCAGCCAAGATCGTCCAGGGAAGGGTACGCAGTATTTT.

The chain uses TRBV20-1 and TRBJ2-5, with 10 positions matching TRBD2. There are 14 residues in the CDR3. V dropped 1 base and J dropped 5; count of bases not matched to a gene: 4. From germline, CDR1 is DFQATT and CDR2 SNEGSKA (reference sequence). CDR3 DNA: TGCAGTGCTAGAGGACTAGCGGGTTTGGAGACCCAGTACTTC. This codes for CSARGLAGLETQYF.

This chain uses TRBV10-1 with TRBJ2-1; TRBD1 or TRBD2 may be the D gene (5 bases each). The CDR3 is 16 residues long. V was clipped by 0 bases and J by 0 bases, with 9 bases between them. The germline CDR1 and CDR2 sequences are WNHNN and SYGVQD (reference sequence). CDR3 in amino acids: CASSESRGRSYNEQFF. DNA for the CDR3: TGCGCCAGCAGTGAGTCCCGGGGCCGCTCCTACAATGAGCAGTTCTTC.